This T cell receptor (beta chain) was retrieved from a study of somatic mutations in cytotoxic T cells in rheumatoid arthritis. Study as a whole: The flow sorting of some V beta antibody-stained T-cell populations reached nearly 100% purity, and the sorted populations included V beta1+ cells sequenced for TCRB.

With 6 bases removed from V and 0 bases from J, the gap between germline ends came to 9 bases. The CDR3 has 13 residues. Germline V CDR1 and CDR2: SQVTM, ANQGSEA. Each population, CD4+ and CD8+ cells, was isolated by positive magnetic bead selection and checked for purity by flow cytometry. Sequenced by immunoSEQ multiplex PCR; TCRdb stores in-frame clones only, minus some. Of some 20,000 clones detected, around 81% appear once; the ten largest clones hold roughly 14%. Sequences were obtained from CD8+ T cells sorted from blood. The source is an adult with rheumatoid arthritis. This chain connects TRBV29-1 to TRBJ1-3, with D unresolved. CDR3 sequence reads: CSVQPSSGNTIYF. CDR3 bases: TGCAGCGTACAGCCCAGCTCTGGAAACACCATATATTTT.